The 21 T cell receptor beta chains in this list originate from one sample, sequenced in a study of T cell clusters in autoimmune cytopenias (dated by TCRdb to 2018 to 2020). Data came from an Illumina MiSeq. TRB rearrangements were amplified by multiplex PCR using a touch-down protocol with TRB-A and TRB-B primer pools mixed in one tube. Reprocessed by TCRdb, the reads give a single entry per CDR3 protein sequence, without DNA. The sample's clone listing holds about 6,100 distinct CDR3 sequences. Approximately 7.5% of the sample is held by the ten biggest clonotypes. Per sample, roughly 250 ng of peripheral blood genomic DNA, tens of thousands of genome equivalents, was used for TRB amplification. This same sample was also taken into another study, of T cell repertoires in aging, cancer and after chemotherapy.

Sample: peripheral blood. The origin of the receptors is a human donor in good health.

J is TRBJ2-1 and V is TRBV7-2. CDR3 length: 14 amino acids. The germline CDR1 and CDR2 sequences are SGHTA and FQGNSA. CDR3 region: CASSLTLFYNEQFF.

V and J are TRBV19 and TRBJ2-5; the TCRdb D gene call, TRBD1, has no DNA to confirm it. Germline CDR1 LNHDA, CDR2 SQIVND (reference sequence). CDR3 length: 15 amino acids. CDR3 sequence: CASSSTGGGGETQYF. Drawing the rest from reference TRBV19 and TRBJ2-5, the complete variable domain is DGGITQSPKYLFRKEGQNVTLSCEQNLNHDAMYWYRQDPGQGLRLIYYSQIVNDFQKGDIAEGYSVSREKKESFPLTVTSAQKNPTAFYLCASSSTGGGGETQYFGPGTRLLVL.

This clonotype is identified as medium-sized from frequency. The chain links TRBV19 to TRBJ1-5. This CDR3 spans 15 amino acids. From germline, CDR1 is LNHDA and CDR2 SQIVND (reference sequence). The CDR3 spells CASSILDGPDQPQHF.

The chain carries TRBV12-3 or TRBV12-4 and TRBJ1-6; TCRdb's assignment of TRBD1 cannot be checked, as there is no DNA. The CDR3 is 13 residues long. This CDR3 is CASSLRGDSPLHF.

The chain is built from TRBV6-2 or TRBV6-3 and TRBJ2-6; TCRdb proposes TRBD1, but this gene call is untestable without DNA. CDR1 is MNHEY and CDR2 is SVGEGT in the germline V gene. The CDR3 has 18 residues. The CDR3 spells CASSSSGTVPSGANVLTF.

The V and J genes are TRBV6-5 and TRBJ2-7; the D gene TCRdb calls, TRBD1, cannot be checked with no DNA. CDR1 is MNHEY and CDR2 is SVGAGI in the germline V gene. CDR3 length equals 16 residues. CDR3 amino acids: CASSSPGTGGLYEQYF.

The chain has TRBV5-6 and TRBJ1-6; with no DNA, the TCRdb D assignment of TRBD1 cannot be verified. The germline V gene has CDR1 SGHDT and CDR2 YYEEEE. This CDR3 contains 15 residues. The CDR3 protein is CARSLRQGADSPLHF.

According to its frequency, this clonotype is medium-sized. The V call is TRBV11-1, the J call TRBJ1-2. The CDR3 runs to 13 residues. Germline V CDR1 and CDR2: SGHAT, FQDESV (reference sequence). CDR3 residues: CASSFDSYYGYTF. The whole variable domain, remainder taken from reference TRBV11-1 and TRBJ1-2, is EAEVAQSPRYKITEKSQAVAFWCDPISGHATLYWYRQILGQGPELLVQFQDESVVDDSQLPKDRFSAERLKGVDSTLKIQPAELGDSAMYLCASSFDSYYGYTFGSGTRLTVV.

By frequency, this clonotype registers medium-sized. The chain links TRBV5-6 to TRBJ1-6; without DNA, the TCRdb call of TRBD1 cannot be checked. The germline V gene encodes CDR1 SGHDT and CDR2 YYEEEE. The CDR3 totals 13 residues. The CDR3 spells CASSLTGGSPLHF.

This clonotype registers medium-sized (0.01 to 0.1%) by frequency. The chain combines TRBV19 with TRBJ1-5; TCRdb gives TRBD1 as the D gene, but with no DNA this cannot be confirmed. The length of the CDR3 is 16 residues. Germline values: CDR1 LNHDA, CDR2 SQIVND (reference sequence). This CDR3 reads CASSMPGGAHRQPQHF.

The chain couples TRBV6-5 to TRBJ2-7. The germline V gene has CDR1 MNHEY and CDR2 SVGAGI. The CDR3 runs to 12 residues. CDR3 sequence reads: CASSLASYEQYF.

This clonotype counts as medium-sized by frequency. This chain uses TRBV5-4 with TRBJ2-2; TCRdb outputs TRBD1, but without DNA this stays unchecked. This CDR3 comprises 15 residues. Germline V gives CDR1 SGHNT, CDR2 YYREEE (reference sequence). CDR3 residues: CASSLGTQNTGELFF.

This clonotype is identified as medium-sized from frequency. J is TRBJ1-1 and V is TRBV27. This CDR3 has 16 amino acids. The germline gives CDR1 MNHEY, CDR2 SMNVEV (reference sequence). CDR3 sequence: CASSPKTLILNTEAFF.

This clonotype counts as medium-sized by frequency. The chain's CDR3 is CASSLGDRNYGYTF. The chain links TRBV5-6 to TRBJ1-2; lacking DNA, the TRBD1 call made by TCRdb goes unchecked. Germline CDR1 and CDR2: SGHDT and YYEEEE. The CDR3 totals 14 residues.

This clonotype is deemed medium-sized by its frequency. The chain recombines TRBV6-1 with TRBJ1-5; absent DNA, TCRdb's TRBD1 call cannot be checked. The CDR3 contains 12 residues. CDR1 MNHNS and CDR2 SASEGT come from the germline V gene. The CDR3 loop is CASTLGDQPQHF.

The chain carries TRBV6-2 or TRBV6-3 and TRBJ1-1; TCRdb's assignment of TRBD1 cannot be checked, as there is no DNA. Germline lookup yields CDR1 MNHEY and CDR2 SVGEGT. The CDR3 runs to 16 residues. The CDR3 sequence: CASSRITGTGRTEAFF.

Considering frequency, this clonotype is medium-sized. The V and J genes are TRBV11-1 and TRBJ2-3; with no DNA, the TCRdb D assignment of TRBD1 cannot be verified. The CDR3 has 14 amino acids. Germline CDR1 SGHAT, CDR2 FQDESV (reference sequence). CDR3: CASSWGYGSDTQYF.

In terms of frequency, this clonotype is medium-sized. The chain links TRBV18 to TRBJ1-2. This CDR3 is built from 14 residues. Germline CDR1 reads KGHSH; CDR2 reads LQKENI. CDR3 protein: CASSPPTDFDGYTF.

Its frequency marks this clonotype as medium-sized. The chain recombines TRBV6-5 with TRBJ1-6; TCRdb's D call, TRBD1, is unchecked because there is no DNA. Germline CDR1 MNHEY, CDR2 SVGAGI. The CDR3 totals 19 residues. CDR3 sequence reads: CASSYRYPGQGQGRSPLHF.

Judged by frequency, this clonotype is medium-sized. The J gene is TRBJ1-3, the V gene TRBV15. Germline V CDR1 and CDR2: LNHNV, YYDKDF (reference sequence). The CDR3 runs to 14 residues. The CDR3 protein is CATSPSGAGNTIYF. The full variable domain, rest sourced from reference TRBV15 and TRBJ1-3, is DAMVIQNPRYQVTQFGKPVTLSCSQTLNHNVMYWYQQKSSQAPKLLFHYYDKDFNNEADTPDNFQSRRPNTSFCFLDIRSPGLGDTAMYLCATSPSGAGNTIYFGEGSWLTVV.

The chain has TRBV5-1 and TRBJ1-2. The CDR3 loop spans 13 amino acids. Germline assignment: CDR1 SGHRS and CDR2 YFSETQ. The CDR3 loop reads CASRADSNYGYTF.